This T cell receptor beta chain was observed in a study of a mutant IDH1 vaccine in newly diagnosed glioma. Overall study: Vaccine administration was initiated 4-6 weeks following radiotherapy alone, or with temozolomide cycles.

The data were produced by immunoSEQ multiplex PCR, yet TCRdb's version contains in-frame clones alone and is incomplete. This sample has around 32,000 clones, with approximately 80% found just once. Comments on this clone: Its antigen is not known.

Time point indicated: week 35, safety follow-up. Vaccination used 300 ug of mutant IDH1 20-mer peptide per dose, with topical imiquimod. The starting material was PBMCs, obtained from a glioma patient whose treatment included an IDH1 peptide vaccine. The clonotype comes from a woman aged 18-30 years with glioma.

The CDR3 region has the DNA TGCGCCAGCAGCCCGGGCCGGACAGATAACTATGGCTACACCTTC. It yields the protein CASSPGRTDNYGYTF. J is TRBJ1-2 and V is TRBV5-1, with D possibly TRBD1 on 6 matching bases. Germline V gene data show CDR1 as SGHRS and CDR2 as YFSETQ. The length of the CDR3 is 15 residues. Trimming stripped 4 bases from V and 1 base from J, with 14 bases between.